This section outlines one TCR beta chain sequence together with its context. Profiled with immunoSEQ multiplex PCR; TCRdb holds only in-frame clones, not every one. The data contain about 48,000 clones, about nine tenths of them singletons. This sample is drawn from a study of blood T cell repertoires in COVID-19. Germline CDR1 reads MRHNA; CDR2 reads SNTAGT. Between the trimmed V and J ends, which lost 6 bases and 8 bases, there was a span of 16 bases. The CDR3 has 14 residues. Sequenced sample: peripheral blood. The sequence derives from a woman aged 80 or over with COVID-19, enrolled during active disease. The V call is TRBV6-4, the J call TRBJ1-4, with D possibly being TRBD1 (6 bases). The CDR3 sequence is CASSQGPGKEKLFF. Written as DNA, the CDR3 is TGTGCCAGCAGCCAGGGGCCAGGGAAAGAAAAACTGTTTTTT.